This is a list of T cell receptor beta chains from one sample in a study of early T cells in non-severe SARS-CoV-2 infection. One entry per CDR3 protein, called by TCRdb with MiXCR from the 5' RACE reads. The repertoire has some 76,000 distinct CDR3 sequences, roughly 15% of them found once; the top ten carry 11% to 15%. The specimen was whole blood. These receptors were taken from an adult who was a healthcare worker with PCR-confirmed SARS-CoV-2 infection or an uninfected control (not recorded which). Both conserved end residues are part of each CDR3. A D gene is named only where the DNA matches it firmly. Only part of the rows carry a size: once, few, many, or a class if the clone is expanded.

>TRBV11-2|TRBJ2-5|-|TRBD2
TGTGCCAGCAGCTTATGGCGGGGGGCAGGAGAGACCCAGTACTTC
CASSLWRGAGETQYF
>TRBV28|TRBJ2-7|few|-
TGTGCCAGCACCCTCCAGGGCGCCTACGAGCAGTACTTC
CASTLQGAYEQYF
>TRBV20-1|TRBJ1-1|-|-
TGCAGTCCCAGAGAGGCAGACGGAGCTTTCTTT
CSPREADGAFF
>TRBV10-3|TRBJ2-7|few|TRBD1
TGTGCCATCAGTCCCGGGACAGGCGCTGGATCCTACGAGCAGTACTTC
CAISPGTGAGSYEQYF
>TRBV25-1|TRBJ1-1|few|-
TGTGCCAGCAGTGGACCAAAGGGAACTGAAGCTTTCTTT
CASSGPKGTEAFF
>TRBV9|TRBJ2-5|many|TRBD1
TGTGCCAGCAGCGTAGCCCTGGCAGGGGGCGAAGAGACCCAGTACTTC
CASSVALAGGEETQYF
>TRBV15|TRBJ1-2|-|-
TGTGCCACCAGCAGAGATGTTGAACGGCCTAACTATGGCTACACCTTC
CATSRDVERPNYGYTF
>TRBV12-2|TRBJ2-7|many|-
TGTGCAAGTCCCACGGGGGGACAGGGGTCCCGCGGTTCCTACGAGCAGTACTTC
CASPTGGQGSRGSYEQYF
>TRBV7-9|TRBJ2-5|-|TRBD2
TGTGCCAGCAGCCAACTAGCGGCCCAAGAGACCAAGTACTTC
CASSQLAAQETKYF
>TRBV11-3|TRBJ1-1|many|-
TGTGCCAGCAGCTCCCAGGGGAACACTGAAGCTTTCTTT
CASSSQGNTEAFF
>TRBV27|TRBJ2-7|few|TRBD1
TGTGCCAGCAGTTCCAAGGCGCCGGGACAGGGCTACTCCGTCCTTTACGAGCAGTACTTC
CASSSKAPGQGYSVLYEQYF